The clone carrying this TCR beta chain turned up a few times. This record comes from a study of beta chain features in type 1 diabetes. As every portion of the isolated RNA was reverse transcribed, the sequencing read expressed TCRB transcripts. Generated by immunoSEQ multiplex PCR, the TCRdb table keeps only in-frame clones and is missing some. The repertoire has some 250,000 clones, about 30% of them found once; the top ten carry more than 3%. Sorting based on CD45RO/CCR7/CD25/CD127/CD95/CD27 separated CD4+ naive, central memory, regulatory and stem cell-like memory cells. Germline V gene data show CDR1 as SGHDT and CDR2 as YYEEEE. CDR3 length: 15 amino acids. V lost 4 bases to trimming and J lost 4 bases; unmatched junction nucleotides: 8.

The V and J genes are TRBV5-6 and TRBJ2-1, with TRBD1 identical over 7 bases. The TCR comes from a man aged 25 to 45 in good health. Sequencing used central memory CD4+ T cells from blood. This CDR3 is CASSPTGVIYNEQFF. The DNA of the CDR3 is TGTGCCAGCAGCCCCACAGGGGTAATATACAATGAGCAGTTCTTC.